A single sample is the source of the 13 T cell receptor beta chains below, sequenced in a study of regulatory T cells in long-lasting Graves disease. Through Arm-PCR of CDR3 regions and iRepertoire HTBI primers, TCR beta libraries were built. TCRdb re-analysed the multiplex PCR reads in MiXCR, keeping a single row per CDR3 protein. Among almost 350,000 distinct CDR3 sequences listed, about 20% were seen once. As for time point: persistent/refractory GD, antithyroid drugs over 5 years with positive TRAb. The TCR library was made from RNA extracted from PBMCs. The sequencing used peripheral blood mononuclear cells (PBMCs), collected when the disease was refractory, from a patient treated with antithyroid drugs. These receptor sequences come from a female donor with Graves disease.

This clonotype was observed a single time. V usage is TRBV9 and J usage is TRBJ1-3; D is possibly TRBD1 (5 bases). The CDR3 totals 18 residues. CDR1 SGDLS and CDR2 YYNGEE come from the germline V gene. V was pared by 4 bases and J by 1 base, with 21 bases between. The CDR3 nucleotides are TGTGCCAGCAGCCTCGGGCTCCAGGGCCTTGGATCTGGAAACACCATATATTTT. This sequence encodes CASSLGLQGLGSGNTIYF.

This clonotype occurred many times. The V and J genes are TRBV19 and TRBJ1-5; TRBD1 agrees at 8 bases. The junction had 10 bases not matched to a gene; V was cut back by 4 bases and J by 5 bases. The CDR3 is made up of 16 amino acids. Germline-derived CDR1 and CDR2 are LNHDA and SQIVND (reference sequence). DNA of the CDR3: TGTGCCAGTAGTACCACGACAGGGGTAGCTTATCAGCCCCAGCATTTT. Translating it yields CASSTTTGVAYQPQHF.

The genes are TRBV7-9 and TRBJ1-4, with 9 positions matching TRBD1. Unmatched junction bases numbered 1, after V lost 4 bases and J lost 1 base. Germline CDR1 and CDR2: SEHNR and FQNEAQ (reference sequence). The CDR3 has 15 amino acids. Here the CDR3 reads CASSSTGGTNEKLFF. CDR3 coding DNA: TGTGCCAGCAGCTCGACAGGGGGAACTAATGAAAAACTGTTTTTT. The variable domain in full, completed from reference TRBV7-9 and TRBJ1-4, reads DTGVSQNPRHKITKRGQNVTFRCDPISEHNRLYWYRQTLGQGPEFLTYFQNEAQLEKSRLLSDRFSAERPKGSFSTLEIQRTEQGDSAMYLCASSSTGGTNEKLFFGSGTQLSVL.

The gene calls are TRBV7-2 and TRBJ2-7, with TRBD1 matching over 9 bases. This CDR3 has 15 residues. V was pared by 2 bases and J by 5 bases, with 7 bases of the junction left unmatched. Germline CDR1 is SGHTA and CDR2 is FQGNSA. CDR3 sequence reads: CASSLTRDRVNEQYF. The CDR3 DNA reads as TGTGCCAGCAGCTTAACCCGGGACAGGGTCAACGAGCAGTACTTC.

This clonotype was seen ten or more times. CDR3 sequence reads: CASSHRDTGAPINGYTF. The DNA for the CDR3 is TGTGCCAGCAGCCATAGGGACACAGGGGCACCGATTAATGGCTACACCTTC. The chain carries TRBV7-8 and TRBJ1-2; 7 bases line up with TRBD1. J lost 6 bases, V lost 5 bases, and 18 bases had no gene match. The length of the CDR3 is 17 residues. Germline CDR1 reads SGHVS; CDR2 reads FQNEAQ.

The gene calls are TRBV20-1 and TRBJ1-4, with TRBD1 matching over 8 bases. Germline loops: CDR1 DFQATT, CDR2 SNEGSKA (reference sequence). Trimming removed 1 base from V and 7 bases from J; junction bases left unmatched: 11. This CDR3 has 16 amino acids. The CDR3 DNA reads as TGCAGTGCTAGAGCGCCTTCAGGGGGCGCACGTGAAAAACTGTTTTTT. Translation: CSARAPSGGAREKLFF.

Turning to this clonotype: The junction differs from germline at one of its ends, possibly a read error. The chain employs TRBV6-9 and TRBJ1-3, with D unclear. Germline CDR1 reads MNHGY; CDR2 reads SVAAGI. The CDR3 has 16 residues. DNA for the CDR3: TGTGCCAACAGTTTACAGACACTCTTCTCTGGAAACACCATATATTTT. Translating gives CANSLQTLFSGNTIYF.

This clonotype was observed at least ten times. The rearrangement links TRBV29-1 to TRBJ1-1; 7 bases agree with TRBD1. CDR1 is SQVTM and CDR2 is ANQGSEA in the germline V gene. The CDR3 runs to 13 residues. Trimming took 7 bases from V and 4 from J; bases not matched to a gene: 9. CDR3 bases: TGCAGCGCAGGACAGGTCGGGGGCACTGAAGCTTTCTTT. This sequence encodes CSAGQVGGTEAFF. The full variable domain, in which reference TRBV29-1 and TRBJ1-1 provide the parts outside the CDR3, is SAVISQKPSRDICQRGTSLTIQCQVDSQVTMMFWYRQQPGQSLTLIATANQGSEATYESGFVIDKFPISRPNLTFSTLTVSNMSPEDSSIYLCSAGQVGGTEAFFGQGTRLTVV.

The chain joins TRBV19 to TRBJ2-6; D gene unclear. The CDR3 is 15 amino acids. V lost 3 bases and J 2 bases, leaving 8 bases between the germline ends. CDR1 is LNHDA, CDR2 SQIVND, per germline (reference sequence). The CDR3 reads CASSITPPGANVLTF. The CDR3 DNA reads TGTGCCAGTAGTATTACCCCCCCTGGGGCCAACGTCCTGACTTTC.

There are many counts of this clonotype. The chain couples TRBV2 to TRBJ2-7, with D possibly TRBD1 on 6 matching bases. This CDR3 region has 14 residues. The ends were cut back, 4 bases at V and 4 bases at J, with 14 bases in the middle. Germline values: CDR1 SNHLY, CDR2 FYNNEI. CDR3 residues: CASSGWDTYYEQYF. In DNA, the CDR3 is TGTGCCAGCAGTGGATGGGACACCTATTACGAGCAGTACTTC.

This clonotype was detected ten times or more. The CDR3 DNA is TGTGCCAGCAGCCTCCCGGCAGGGGGTACCTCTGGGGCCAACGTCCTGACTTTC. Its translation: CASSLPAGGTSGANVLTF. The chain employs TRBV2 and TRBJ2-6, with 7 bases aligning to TRBD1. J gave up 0 bases and V 6 bases, and 11 bases lay outside the gene matches. CDR3 length: 18 amino acids. Looked up from germline, CDR1 is SNHLY and CDR2 is FYNNEI.

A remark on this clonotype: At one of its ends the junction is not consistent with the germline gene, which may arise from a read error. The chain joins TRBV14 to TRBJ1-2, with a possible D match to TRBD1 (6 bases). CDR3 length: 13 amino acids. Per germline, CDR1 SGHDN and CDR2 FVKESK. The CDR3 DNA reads TGTGCCAGCAACCAAGAGCCGGGGGCCGGCTACACCTTC. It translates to CASNQEPGAGYTF.

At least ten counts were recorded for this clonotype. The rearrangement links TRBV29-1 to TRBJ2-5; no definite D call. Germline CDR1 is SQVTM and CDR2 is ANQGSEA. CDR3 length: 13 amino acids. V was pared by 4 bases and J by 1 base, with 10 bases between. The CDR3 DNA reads TGCAGCGTTGCGCTAAGAACCCAAGAGACCCAGTACTTC. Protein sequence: CSVALRTQETQYF.